Each of the 27 T cell receptor beta chains below was sequenced from the same sample in a study of early T cells in non-severe SARS-CoV-2 infection. Each CDR3 protein is one row after TCRdb ran MiXCR on the 5' RACE reads. The table records 50,000 or so distinct CDR3 sequences, about 12% of them present only once. The sequencing input was whole blood. The receptors derive from an adult who was a healthcare worker with PCR-confirmed SARS-CoV-2 infection or an uninfected control (not recorded which).

A few counts support this clonotype. In DNA, the CDR3 is TGTGCCAGCAGCTTAGGGGGGCCCCTGAACACTGAAGCTTTCTTT. Its protein product is CASSLGGPLNTEAFF. The chain combines TRBV7-9 with TRBJ1-1; D possibly corresponds to TRBD1 (6 bases). Germline CDR1 is SEHNR and CDR2 is FQNEAQ (reference sequence). The ends were cut back, 1 base at V and 0 bases at J, with 9 bases in the middle. The CDR3 contains 15 residues.

This clonotype was found many times. The CDR3 region is CSAPEGMNTEAFF. In DNA, the CDR3 is TGCAGTGCTCCGGAGGGTATGAACACTGAAGCTTTCTTT. The chain has TRBV20-1 and TRBJ1-1; D is ambiguous. V dropped 5 bases and J dropped 0 bases, with 10 bases sitting between them. CDR3 size: 13 residues. Per the germline V gene, CDR1 is DFQATT and CDR2 is SNEGSKA (reference sequence).

There are many counts of this clonotype. The CDR3 here is CASSVDRELNSPLHF. CDR3 nucleotide sequence: TGTGCCAGCAGCGTAGACAGGGAACTTAATTCACCCCTCCACTTT. V is TRBV7-9 and J is TRBJ1-6; 7 bases map to TRBD1. The V segment lost 5 bases and the J segment 6 bases; nucleotides outside the gene matches: 7. This CDR3 has 15 residues. Germline V gene data show CDR1 as SEHNR and CDR2 as FQNEAQ (reference sequence).

The rearrangement links TRBV18 to TRBJ2-3; 10 bases match TRBD2. The J segment lost 4 bases and the V segment lost 2 bases, leaving 6 bases of the junction unmatched. Germline assignment: CDR1 KGHSH and CDR2 LQKENI. There are 16 residues in the CDR3. This chain's CDR3 is CASSPTSGILSDTQYF. CDR3 DNA: TGTGCCAGCTCACCAACTAGCGGGATTCTCTCAGATACGCAGTATTTT. The complete variable domain, with remaining parts taken from reference TRBV18 and TRBJ2-3, reads NAGVMQNPRHLVRRRGQEARLRCSPMKGHSHVYWYRQLPEEGLKFMVYLQKENIIDESGMPKERFSAEFPKEGPSILRIQQVVRGDSAAYFCASSPTSGILSDTQYFGPGTRLTVL.

This chain links TRBV16 with TRBJ1-1; unclear D gene. This CDR3 has 12 residues. V was cut by 0 bases and J by 3 bases, with 2 bases left in between. Per germline, CDR1 KGHSY and CDR2 FQNENV. CDR3 loop: CASSQSHTEAFF. CDR3 DNA: TGTGCCAGCAGCCAATCACACACTGAAGCTTTCTTT.

The chain joins TRBV3-1 to TRBJ2-7, with unresolved D. The germline V and J ends were trimmed by 1 base and 5 bases, with 6 bases remaining between them. The germline gives CDR1 LGHDT, CDR2 YNNKEL (reference sequence). The CDR3 runs to 12 residues. This CDR3 reads CASSQVNDEQYF. The DNA of the CDR3 is TGTGCCAGCAGCCAAGTAAACGACGAGCAGTACTTC.

This chain joins TRBV20-1 and TRBJ2-7; the match to TRBD1 covers 9 bases. There are 14 residues in the CDR3. V trimming: 3 bases; J trimming: 5 bases; junction bases outside the gene matches: 8. Germline CDR1 DFQATT, CDR2 SNEGSKA (reference sequence). The CDR3 is CSAREGQGYHEQYF. In nucleotides, the CDR3 is TGCAGTGCTAGGGAGGGACAGGGCTACCACGAGCAGTACTTC.

This clonotype was recorded at least ten times. CDR3 nucleotide sequence: TGCGCCAGCAGCCGTGGTGGGAAACTGTTTTTT. Encoded protein: CASSRGGKLFF. The chain is built from TRBV5-1 and TRBJ1-4; D uncertain. Germline values: CDR1 SGHRS, CDR2 YFSETQ. Trimming cost V 4 bases and J 11 bases, with 9 bases left between them. The length of the CDR3 is 11 residues.

This clonotype was detected ten times or more. The genes are TRBV7-9 and TRBJ2-7; perhaps TRBD2 as D (6 bases). The V end lost 3 bases, the J end lost 1 base, and 7 bases lay between the germline ends. This CDR3 has 13 amino acids. The V gene's germline CDR1 is SEHNR and CDR2 FQNEAQ (reference sequence). This CDR3 is CASSFGGSYEQYF. In DNA, the CDR3 is TGTGCCAGCAGCTTCGGGGGTTCCTACGAGCAGTACTTC.

This clonotype has at least ten counts. This chain uses TRBV11-3 with TRBJ1-1; TRBD1 is a possible D gene (6 bases). The CDR3 is 14 amino acids. V was shortened by 6 bases and J by 1 base, with 12 bases between the two germline ends. Germline V lookup: CDR1 SGHNT, CDR2 YENEEA. CDR3 sequence: CASSVSGQNTEAFF. CDR3 DNA: TGTGCCAGCAGTGTGTCGGGACAGAACACTGAAGCTTTCTTT.

This clonotype was counted many times. This sequence joins TRBV29-1 and TRBJ1-2, with D perhaps matching TRBD1 (5 bases). CDR1 is SQVTM, CDR2 ANQGSEA, per germline. The CDR3 consists of 13 residues. Trimming cost V 7 bases and J 5 bases, with 17 bases left between them. The CDR3 nucleotides read TGCAGCGCAAAGGGGCAGCCGGCGTATGGCTACACCTTC. This encodes CSAKGQPAYGYTF.

This clonotype was counted many times. Relative to the germline gene, one junction end is altered; a read error may explain this. The chain employs TRBV29-1 and TRBJ2-5, with 7 nucleotides matching TRBD1. Germline CDR1 reads SQVTM; CDR2 reads ANQGSEA. This CDR3 is 12 amino acids long. DNA for the CDR3: TGCAGCGTCGACCCAGGGGGAGAGACCCAGTACTTT. Its protein is CSVDPGGETQYF.

The chain uses TRBV7-8 and TRBJ2-3, with 9 bases matching TRBD1. This CDR3 is 17 amino acids long. Germline V gene lookup returns CDR1 SGHVS and CDR2 FQNEAQ. J lost 3 bases, V lost 4 bases, and 11 bases had no gene match. The CDR3 nucleotides read TGTGCCAGCAGCTCAGTTCTTTCAGGACAGGGGACAGATACGCAGTATTTT. Amino acids: CASSSVLSGQGTDTQYF.

This clonotype was picked up many times. The gene calls are TRBV24-1 and TRBJ2-7; D gene uncertain. The CDR3 length is 13 residues. The ends were cut back, 5 bases at V and 2 bases at J, with 9 bases in the middle. Germline V gene sequence: CDR1 KGHDR, CDR2 SFDVKD. The CDR3 reads CATSAGPAYEQYF. CDR3 nucleotides: TGTGCCACCAGTGCCGGGCCAGCCTACGAGCAGTACTTC.

This chain joins TRBV9 and TRBJ2-1; 7 bases are shared with TRBD1. V trimming: 1 base; J trimming: 6 bases; junction bases outside the gene matches: 4. Germline V gives CDR1 SGDLS, CDR2 YYNGEE. The CDR3 covers 14 residues. CDR3 loop: CASSVRGRSNEQFF. The CDR3 bases are TGTGCCAGCAGCGTAAGGGGGCGAAGCAATGAGCAGTTCTTC.

This clonotype was seen repeatedly, ten times or more. J is TRBJ2-1 and V is TRBV7-2; 12 positions agree with TRBD2. Germline V gene sequence: CDR1 SGHTA, CDR2 FQGNSA. The CDR3 runs 16 residues. The junction had 4 bases not matched to a gene; V was cut back by 0 bases and J by 7 bases. The CDR3: CASSLAGTSGWNEQFF. Here the CDR3 DNA reads TGTGCCAGCAGCTTAGCGGGGACTAGCGGGTGGAATGAGCAGTTCTTC.

This clonotype has ten or more counts. The V and J genes are TRBV5-1 and TRBJ2-1; either TRBD1 or TRBD2 may supply D (6 bases each). The ends were cut back, 4 bases at V and 7 bases at J, with 18 bases in the middle. Germline loops: CDR1 SGHRS, CDR2 YFSETQ. CDR3 size: 15 residues. This CDR3 is CASSGRGAVQNEQFF. CDR3 bases: TGCGCCAGCAGCGGAAGGGGGGCCGTACAAAATGAGCAGTTCTTC.

This clonotype has at least ten counts. This chain connects TRBV5-4 to TRBJ1-5; D is unclear. Trimming left V 2 bases short and J 2 bases short, with 5 bases between. The CDR3 runs 13 residues. Germline CDR1 and CDR2: SGHNT and YYREEE (reference sequence). The CDR3 loop is CASSFEGNQPQHF. DNA of the CDR3: TGTGCCAGCAGCTTTGAGGGCAATCAGCCCCAGCATTTT.

The gene calls are TRBV9 and TRBJ2-7; the D call may be TRBD1 or TRBD2 (6 bases each). The CDR3 runs to 15 residues. The V end lost 0 bases, the J end lost 3 bases, and 13 bases lay between the germline ends. The germline gives CDR1 SGDLS, CDR2 YYNGEE. This CDR3 is CASSVGGGPYYEQYF. The CDR3 DNA reads as TGTGCCAGCAGCGTAGGAGGGGGGCCTTACTACGAGCAGTACTTC.

This clonotype has a count of ten or more. CDR3 sequence: CASSVLAASYNEQFF. The CDR3 DNA reads as TGTGCCAGCAGCGTACTAGCGGCCTCCTACAATGAGCAGTTCTTC. The gene calls are TRBV11-2 and TRBJ2-1, with 8 bases that match TRBD2. Germline trimming cut 5 bases from V and 0 bases from J; bases unmatched to any gene: 3. Germline V gene lookup returns CDR1 SGHAT and CDR2 FQNNGV. The CDR3 consists of 15 residues.

The V and J genes are TRBV7-8 and TRBJ2-1; the match to TRBD1 covers 9 bases. This CDR3 comprises 14 residues. Unmatched junction bases numbered 5, after V lost 5 bases and J lost 6 bases. Germline V lookup: CDR1 SGHVS, CDR2 FQNEAQ. CDR3 residues: CASSRDRASNEQFF. The CDR3 DNA reads TGTGCCAGCAGCCGGGACAGGGCTAGCAATGAGCAGTTCTTC.

The chain joins TRBV20-1 to TRBJ1-2; D is undetermined. From germline, CDR1 is DFQATT and CDR2 SNEGSKA (reference sequence). The length of the CDR3 is 14 residues. Trimming shortened V by 6 bases and J by 6 bases, and 20 bases separated the two germline ends. CDR3 DNA sequence: TGCAGTGCGGAACCTTGGAGGGAGTCCCATGGCTACACCTTC. Protein product: CSAEPWRESHGYTF.

Note on this clonotype: A single base separates this from a much larger clone, so it may be a read error. The V call is TRBV12-2, the J call TRBJ2-3; the D call in the table, TRBD2, was not verified against the DNA. TRBV12-2 has pseudogene status. The length of the CDR3 is 17 residues. The CDR3, as DNA: TGTGCAAGTCGCTTAGCCGGGACTTGGACAAAAGTGAATACGCAGTATTTT. Translating it yields CASRLAGTWTKVNTQYF.

Comment on this clonotype: One end of the junction fails to match germline, which may point to a read error. The chain has TRBV7-9 and TRBJ2-1, with 7 positions matching TRBD2. Germline assignment: CDR1 SEHNR and CDR2 FQNEAQ (reference sequence). The CDR3 runs 15 residues. The CDR3 DNA reads TGTGCCAGCAGCTTAGGCGGGAGTGCATACAATGAGCAGTGCTTC. Encoded protein: CASSLGGSAYNEQCF.

The V call is TRBV5-1, the J call TRBJ1-1; unclear D gene. The CDR3 runs 14 residues. The germline V gene has CDR1 SGHRS and CDR2 YFSETQ. Between the trimmed V and J ends, which lost 0 bases and 3 bases, there was a span of 9 bases. The CDR3 loop reads CASSLDEGHTEAFF. CDR3 sequence (DNA): TGCGCCAGCAGCTTGGATGAGGGCCACACTGAAGCTTTCTTT.

This clonotype has more than one count but fewer than ten. The chain recombines TRBV30 with TRBJ1-2; weak D call: TRBD1 (5 bases). Germline V gene data show CDR1 as GTSNPN and CDR2 as SVGIG (reference sequence). The CDR3 is 11 residues long. V was clipped by 2 bases and J by 8 bases, with 9 bases between them. The CDR3 is CAWSRTSGYTF. CDR3 bases: TGTGCCTGGAGTCGGACATCAGGCTACACCTTC.

The gene calls are TRBV5-5 and TRBJ1-2; D call uncertain. Germline V CDR1 and CDR2: SGHKS, YYEKEE (reference sequence). Trimming stripped 6 bases from V and 6 bases from J, with 9 bases between. CDR3 length: 11 residues. Here the CDR3 reads CASKNANGYTF. For the CDR3, the DNA is TGTGCCAGCAAGAACGCTAATGGCTACACCTTC.